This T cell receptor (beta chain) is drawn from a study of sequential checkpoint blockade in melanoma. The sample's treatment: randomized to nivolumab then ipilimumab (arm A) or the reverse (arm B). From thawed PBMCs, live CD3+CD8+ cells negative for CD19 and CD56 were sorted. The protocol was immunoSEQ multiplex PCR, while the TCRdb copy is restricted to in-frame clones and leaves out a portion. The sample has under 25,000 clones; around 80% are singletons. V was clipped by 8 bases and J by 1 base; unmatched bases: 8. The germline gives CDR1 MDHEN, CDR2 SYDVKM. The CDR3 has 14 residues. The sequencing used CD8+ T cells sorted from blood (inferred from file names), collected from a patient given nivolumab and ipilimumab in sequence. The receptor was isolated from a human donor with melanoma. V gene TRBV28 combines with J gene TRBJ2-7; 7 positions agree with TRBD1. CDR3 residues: CASGAGTVSYEQYF. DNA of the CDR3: TGTGCCAGCGGCGCCGGGACAGTGTCCTACGAGCAGTACTTC.